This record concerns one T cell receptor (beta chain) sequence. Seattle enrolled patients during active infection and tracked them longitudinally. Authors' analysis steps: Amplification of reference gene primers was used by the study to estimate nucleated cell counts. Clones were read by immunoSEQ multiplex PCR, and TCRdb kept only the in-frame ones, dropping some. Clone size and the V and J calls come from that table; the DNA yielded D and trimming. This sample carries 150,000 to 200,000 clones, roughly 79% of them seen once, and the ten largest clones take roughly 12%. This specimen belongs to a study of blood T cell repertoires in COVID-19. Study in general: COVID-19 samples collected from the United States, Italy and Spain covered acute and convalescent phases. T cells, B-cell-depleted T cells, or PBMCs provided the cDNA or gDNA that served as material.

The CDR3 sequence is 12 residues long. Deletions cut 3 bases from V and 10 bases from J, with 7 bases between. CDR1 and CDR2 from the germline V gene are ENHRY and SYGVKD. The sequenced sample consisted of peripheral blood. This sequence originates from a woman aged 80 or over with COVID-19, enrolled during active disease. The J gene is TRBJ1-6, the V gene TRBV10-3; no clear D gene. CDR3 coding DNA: TGTGCCATCAGTGACCGAAGCTCACCCCTCCACTTT. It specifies CAISDRSSPLHF.